This T cell receptor beta chain emerged from a study of tumor-infiltrating lymphocytes in oesophageal squamous cell carcinoma. This clonotype was seen many times. A single record per CDR3 protein comes from TCRdb applying MiXCR to the PCR reads. The table records tens of thousands of distinct CDR3 sequences, approximately 34% of them present only once. The CDR3 is 12 residues long. Germline CDR1 MGHDK, CDR2 SYGVNS. Trimming shortened V by 4 bases and J by 5 bases, and 9 bases separated the two germline ends. The rearrangement joins TRBV25-1 to TRBJ2-7, with D unresolved. The specimen sequenced was esophageal tumor tissue. The sequence was collected from a female donor with esophageal squamous cell carcinoma. As DNA, the CDR3 is TGTGCCAGCAGTGTCGCAGTCGACGAGCAGTACTTC. It codes for CASSVAVDEQYF.